These T cell receptor beta chains were read from a single sample in a study of blood T cells in healthy people across ages. TCRdb independently ran MiXCR on the 5' RACE reads; one entry per CDR3 protein. The table has about 1.8 million distinct CDR3 sequences, roughly 52% seen once. The sample consisted of blood. Receptors were obtained from a woman between 40 and 50 years old in good health. The CDR3 runs from the conserved cysteine through the conserved F or W. The D gene is left open where the match is weak. The size entry is marked missing in some rows and otherwise reads once, few, many or a size class.

clone size	V gene	D gene	J gene	CDR3 DNA	CDR3 protein
NA	TRBV25-1	NA	TRBJ1-2	TGTGCCAGCAGTGTTGCCGGGACGGCGGTAAACACCTTC	CASSVAGTAVNTF
few	TRBV6-6	TRBD1	TRBJ2-5	TGTGCCAGCACCGGAGGACAGGGTTGGGAGACCCAGTACTTC	CASTGGQGWETQYF
NA	TRBV27	TRBD2	TRBJ2-1	TGTGCCAGCAGTTGGGCGGGGGGGGTTAGGGAGCAGTTCTTC	CASSWAGGVREQFF
NA	TRBV2	TRBD1	TRBJ2-7	TGTGCCAGCAAACTGAGGACAGGGATGATGGGCGAGCAGTACTTC	CASKLRTGMMGEQYF
NA	TRBV20-1	TRBD1	TRBJ1-5	TGCAGTGCTGGGCCGGGACAGGGGGCGCCCGGCAATCAGCCCCAGCATTTT	CSAGPGQGAPGNQPQHF
NA	TRBV4-3	NA	TRBJ2-2	TGCGCCAGCAGCCAAGATAGTACGACCGGGGAGCTGTTTTTT	CASSQDSTTGELFF
NA	TRBV9	NA	TRBJ2-3	TGTGCCAGCAGCGCCTTTCCCACAGATACGCAGTATTTT	CASSAFPTDTQYF
few	TRBV29-1	NA	TRBJ2-5	TGCAGCGTGTTAGGACATCTGAGGGCAGAGACCCAGTACTTC	CSVLGHLRAETQYF
few	TRBV28	NA	TRBJ2-6	TGTGCCAGCAGTTTATTGGGGCAGGGCTCTGGGGCCAACGTCCTGACTTTC	CASSLLGQGSGANVLTF
NA	TRBV4-2	NA	TRBJ2-2	TGTGCCAGCAGCCACATTCCTATCGGGGAGCTGTTTTTT	CASSHIPIGELFF
NA	TRBV18	TRBD1	TRBJ2-5	TGTGCCAGCACCTCCAAAGGGACAGTACCGCAAGAGACCCAGTACTTC	CASTSKGTVPQETQYF